The 25 T cell receptor beta chains below come from one sample, sequenced in a study of shared clonotypes between healthy human individuals. Sequencing was performed with immunoSEQ multiplex PCR; in TCRdb, only in-frame clones are kept and a portion is missing. The sample includes about 2 million clones, 85% to 95% of them seen just once. Input material: naive CD4+ T cells sorted from blood. The subset denotes: CD45RA+ positively selected. These receptor sequences come from a man between 18 and 29 years old in good health.

This clone was observed a few times. The genes are TRBV7-9 and TRBJ2-1; 7 nucleotides match TRBD2. Losses at the gene ends were 5 bases for V and 4 bases for J; bases not matched to a gene: 20. This CDR3 has 19 amino acids. From germline, CDR1 is SEHNR and CDR2 FQNEAQ (reference sequence). CDR3 nucleotide sequence: TGTGCCAGCAGCCCATCCAACCATGGACTAGGTGGGAGGTACAATGAGCAGTTCTTC. Translating gives CASSPSNHGLGGRYNEQFF.

The V call is TRBV7-9, the J call TRBJ1-5; 8 bases align to TRBD1. CDR3 length: 16 amino acids. V lost 5 bases and J lost 3; bases outside the gene matches: 9. In germline, CDR1 is SEHNR, CDR2 FQNEAQ (reference sequence). The CDR3 is CASSPGQGSDNQPQHF. The CDR3 nucleotides read TGTGCCAGCAGCCCTGGACAGGGAAGTGACAATCAGCCCCAGCATTTT.

The V and J genes are TRBV19 and TRBJ2-3, with D maybe TRBD1 (6 bases). CDR1 LNHDA and CDR2 SQIVND come from the germline V gene (reference sequence). The CDR3 loop spans 15 amino acids. V lost 5 bases and J lost 5, with 17 bases in between. This CDR3 is CASSSAGAGVDTQYF. In DNA form, the CDR3 reads TGTGCCAGTAGTTCAGCCGGGGCAGGGGTAGATACGCAGTATTTT.

This sequence joins TRBV6-5 and TRBJ2-7; 8 bases align to TRBD1. Germline loops: CDR1 MNHEY, CDR2 SVGAGI. Unmatched junction bases numbered 5, after V lost 4 bases and J lost 3 bases. This CDR3 contains 14 residues. This CDR3 reads CASSWGTGYYEQYF. CDR3 nucleotide sequence: TGTGCCAGCAGTTGGGGGACAGGCTACTACGAGCAGTACTTC.

The rearrangement joins TRBV13 to TRBJ2-1, with a tentative D call TRBD2 (6 bases). Germline lookup yields CDR1 PRHDT and CDR2 FYEKMQ (reference sequence). This CDR3 region has 16 residues. V was shortened by 5 bases and J by 4 bases, with 18 bases between the two germline ends. Written as DNA, the CDR3 is TGTGCCAGCAGCCTATGGGATGGTGGAGGGTACAATGAGCAGTTCTTC. Residues: CASSLWDGGGYNEQFF.

This chain links TRBV7-9 with TRBJ2-5; TRBD1 or TRBD2 may be the D gene (6 bases each). The J call may be faulty, since TRBJ2-7 better matches the DNA end. Looked up from germline, CDR1 is SEHNR and CDR2 is FQNEAQ (reference sequence). The CDR3 has 15 residues. Written as DNA, the CDR3 is TGTGCCAGCAGCTCCCAGGGGACTGTTACCTACGAGCAGTACTTC. Translated: CASSSQGTVTYEQYF.

The sample holds one count of this clone. The genes are TRBV9 and TRBJ2-2; D unclear. The germline V gene has CDR1 SGDLS and CDR2 YYNGEE. The V end was cut by 0 bases, the J end by 0 bases, with 9 bases between. The CDR3 spans 16 residues. CDR3 protein: CASSVDWTANTGELFF. CDR3 in DNA: TGTGCCAGCAGCGTAGACTGGACCGCGAACACCGGGGAGCTGTTTTTT.

This clone has just a few counts. The chain joins TRBV19 to TRBJ1-2, with TRBD1 matching over 7 bases. Unmatched junction bases numbered 13, after V lost 5 bases and J lost 4 bases. Looked up from germline, CDR1 is LNHDA and CDR2 is SQIVND (reference sequence). The CDR3 sequence is 16 residues long. CDR3 sequence: CASSQTGQDRGYGYTF. The CDR3 DNA reads TGTGCCAGTAGTCAAACCGGACAGGACCGAGGCTATGGCTACACCTTC.

This clone has more than one count but fewer than ten. The rearrangement joins TRBV6-5 to TRBJ1-6; 9 positions match TRBD1. The CDR3 has 15 amino acids. Germline CDR1 is MNHEY and CDR2 is SVGAGI. J was trimmed by 9 bases and V by 5 bases; bases with no gene match: 8. The CDR3 is CASSRGQGMGSPLHF. The CDR3 DNA follows: TGTGCCAGCAGTCGGGGACAGGGAATGGGTTCACCCCTCCACTTT.

The chain has TRBV11-2 and TRBJ2-7, with TRBD2 as a possible D gene (7 bases). This CDR3 is 15 amino acids long. V gave up 1 base and J gave up 3 bases, with 13 bases separating them. Germline lookup yields CDR1 SGHAT and CDR2 FQNNGV. The CDR3 sequence: CASSLVRGTIYEQYF. The CDR3 DNA reads TGTGCCAGCAGCTTAGTGCGGGGGACAATCTACGAGCAGTACTTC.

The gene calls are TRBV4-1 and TRBJ2-5; 13 nucleotides line up with TRBD2. The CDR3 loop spans 17 amino acids. Germline-derived CDR1 and CDR2 are MGHRA and YSYEKL. Germline trimming cut 1 base from V and 4 bases from J; bases unmatched to any gene: 6. CDR3: CASSQGTSGSRPETQYF. The CDR3 DNA follows: TGCGCCAGCAGCCAAGGGACTAGCGGGAGTAGGCCAGAGACCCAGTACTTC.

For this clone: Other DNA sequences within the sample encode an identical CDR3. This rearrangement joins TRBV5-1 to TRBJ2-7; D possibly corresponds to TRBD1 (5 bases). V gave up 2 bases and J gave up 0 bases, with 6 bases separating them. The CDR3 is 13 residues long. Germline CDR1 reads SGHRS; CDR2 reads YFSETQ. This chain's CDR3 is CASSLGVSYEQYF. The CDR3 bases are TGCGCCAGCAGCTTAGGGGTCTCCTACGAGCAGTACTTC.

On this clone itself: Other DNA sequences in the same sample also yield this CDR3. The chain is built from TRBV6-1 and TRBJ1-1; 8 bases are shared with TRBD1. V gave up 0 bases and J gave up 1 base; unmatched junction bases: 1. The CDR3 covers 15 residues. Germline CDR1 is MNHNS and CDR2 is SASEGT. The DNA for the CDR3 is TGTGCCAGCAGTGAAGCTGGACAGGGGAACACTGAAGCTTTCTTT. It translates to CASSEAGQGNTEAFF.

This chain joins TRBV18 and TRBJ2-5; D ambiguous. CDR3 length: 13 amino acids. Trimming removed 1 base from V and 5 bases from J, with 8 bases in between. Germline CDR1 and CDR2: KGHSH and LQKENI. The CDR3 region is CASSPQIDETQYF. The CDR3 coding sequence is TGTGCCAGCTCACCACAAATCGACGAGACCCAGTACTTC.

The chain uses TRBV10-3 and TRBJ2-7; no clear D. The ends were cut back, 3 bases at V and 4 bases at J, with 13 bases in the middle. This CDR3 has 14 residues. Germline values: CDR1 ENHRY, CDR2 SYGVKD. The CDR3 protein is CAISDRAGNYEQYF. The CDR3 nucleotides read TGTGCCATCAGTGACCGAGCTGGGAATTACGAGCAGTACTTC.

The chain couples TRBV6-5 to TRBJ2-1; 7 nucleotides align to TRBD1. The CDR3 totals 12 residues. J gave up 5 bases and V 8 bases, and 3 bases lay outside the gene matches. Germline V CDR1 and CDR2: MNHEY, SVGAGI. The chain's CDR3 is CASGDRNNEQFF. The CDR3 DNA reads as TGTGCCAGCGGGGACAGAAACAATGAGCAGTTCTTC.

The chain recombines TRBV6-5 with TRBJ1-1; D gene ambiguous. Trimming removed 7 bases at V and 3 bases at J, with 15 bases between. The CDR3 consists of 14 residues. Per the germline V gene, CDR1 is MNHEY and CDR2 is SVGAGI. In DNA, the CDR3 is TGTGCCAGCACCCCGGCATTAGGGTACACTGAAGCTTTCTTT. Translation gives CASTPALGYTEAFF.

This clone was counted only a few times. The CDR3 protein is CASSGTGAGELFF. For the CDR3, the DNA is TGCGCCAGCAGTGGAACAGGGGCCGGGGAGCTGTTTTTT. The V call is TRBV10-1, the J call TRBJ2-2; 7 positions agree with TRBD1. The J segment lost 6 bases and the V segment lost 4 bases, leaving 2 bases of the junction unmatched. The CDR3 covers 13 residues. Germline V gene lookup returns CDR1 WNHNN and CDR2 SYGVQD (reference sequence).

Comment on this clone: Different DNA sequences within this sample yield the same CDR3. The chain carries TRBV27 and TRBJ1-5, with a weak D call TRBD1 (6 bases). In germline, CDR1 is MNHEY, CDR2 SMNVEV (reference sequence). Trimming cost V 0 bases and J 4 bases, with 7 bases left between them. The CDR3 runs 14 residues. The DNA of the CDR3 is TGTGCCAGCAGTTTATCAGGGGGGAATCAGCCCCAGCATTTT. It encodes CASSLSGGNQPQHF.

This chain uses TRBV2 with TRBJ2-3; 11 positions match TRBD2. The V gene end was trimmed by 3 bases and the J gene end by 3 bases; junction bases not matched to a gene: 5. Looked up from germline, CDR1 is SNHLY and CDR2 is FYNNEI. The CDR3 extends over 16 amino acids. CDR3 residues: CASSDLAGGLTDTQYF. The CDR3 DNA follows: TGTGCCAGCAGTGATCTAGCGGGGGGTTTGACAGATACGCAGTATTTT.

This chain joins TRBV5-6 and TRBJ2-1; D not certain. CDR1 and CDR2 from the germline V gene are SGHDT and YYEEEE. V was pared by 1 base and J by 0 bases, with 11 bases between. This CDR3 has 16 amino acids. CDR3 nucleotide sequence: TGTGCCAGCAGCTTGTGGACCTACGGCTCCTACAATGAGCAGTTCTTC. This codes for CASSLWTYGSYNEQFF. Full variable domain (rest looked up from reference TRBV5-6 and TRBJ2-1): DAGVTQSPTHLIKTRGQQVTLRCSPKSGHDTVSWYQQALGQGPQFIFQYYEEEERQRGNFPDRFSGHQFPNYSSELNVNALLLGDSALYLCASSLWTYGSYNEQFFGPGTRLTVL.

This chain joins TRBV5-6 and TRBJ2-1; D is perhaps TRBD1 (5 bases). Germline V lookup: CDR1 SGHDT, CDR2 YYEEEE. The CDR3 sequence is 13 residues long. Trimming pared 0 bases from V and 6 bases from J, leaving 7 bases between. As DNA, the CDR3 is TGTGCCAGCAGCTTGGGCAGGGTCAATGAGCAGTTCTTC. This translates into CASSLGRVNEQFF.

This clone was counted a single time. The chain joins TRBV10-1 to TRBJ2-1, with TRBD2 matching over 7 bases. Germline V lookup: CDR1 WNHNN, CDR2 SYGVQD (reference sequence). This CDR3 spans 14 amino acids. With 3 bases clipped from V and 12 bases from J, the junction kept 11 bases outside the gene matches. CDR3 sequence: CASSDPSGGTLQFF. The CDR3 DNA follows: TGCGCCAGCAGTGACCCTTCCGGGGGGACCTTGCAGTTCTTC.

The chain has TRBV6-4 and TRBJ2-6, with a weak D call TRBD1 (5 bases). This CDR3 has 16 amino acids. CDR1 and CDR2 from the germline V gene are MRHNA and SNTAGT. Trimming left V 6 bases short and J 2 bases short, with 14 bases between. DNA for the CDR3: TGTGCCAGCAGGCCAGGGATGGGTCCTGGGGCCAACGTCCTGACTTTC. It yields the protein CASRPGMGPGANVLTF.

The chain links TRBV5-1 to TRBJ2-5; 7 bases are a match to TRBD2. Per the germline V gene, CDR1 is SGHRS and CDR2 is YFSETQ. The V segment lost 2 bases and the J segment 5 bases; nucleotides outside the gene matches: 6. The CDR3 length is 14 residues. CDR3 protein: CASSLGGRDETQYF. DNA of the CDR3: TGCGCCAGCAGCTTAGGCGGGAGAGATGAGACCCAGTACTTC. The full variable domain, with the rest looked up from reference TRBV5-1 and TRBJ2-5, is KAGVTQTPRYLIKTRGQQVTLSCSPISGHRSVSWYQQTPGQGLQFLFEYFSETQRNKGNFPGRFSGRQFSNSRSEMNVSTLELGDSALYLCASSLGGRDETQYFGPGTRLLVL.